The rows below give T cell receptor beta chains drawn from one sample of a study of beta chain features in type 1 diabetes. Some clones are missing from TCRdb's copy, which holds only in-frame ones; the method was immunoSEQ multiplex PCR. This table has some 660,000 clones, about 14% appearing once. The source material was naive CD4+ T cells from blood. Receptor source: a man younger than 30 with type 1 diabetes. CDR3s include the opening cysteine and the closing phenylalanine or tryptophan. The D gene is left open where the match is weak. Clone sizes are given selectively: once, few, many, or a class where the clone is expanded.

v_call	clone_size	d_call	cdr3_length	j_call	cdr3_nt	cdr3_aa
TRBV7-9	-	-	12	TRBJ1-5	TGTGCCAGCACTATTAGCAATCAGCCCCAGCATTTT	CASTISNQPQHF
TRBV11-2	few	-	16	TRBJ2-6	TGTGCCAGCAGCTTCCCCGGGGGCTCTGGGGCCAACGTCCTGACTTTC	CASSFPGGSGANVLTF
TRBV7-9	-	TRBD1	15	TRBJ2-7	TGTGCCAGCAGCCGCAATGGGACAGGCTCCTACGAGCAGTACTTC	CASSRNGTGSYEQYF
TRBV6-4	few	-	15	TRBJ2-3	TGTGCCAGCAGCGCTCAATGGGGAGGCACAGATACGCAGTATTTT	CASSAQWGGTDTQYF
TRBV29-1	-	-	13	TRBJ1-5	TGCAGCGTTGTCCCCGGCTTCAATCAGCCCCAGCATTTT	CSVVPGFNQPQHF
TRBV18	-	-	17	TRBJ2-7	TGTGCCAGCTCACCTCAAGGAGGAGGGGAAACCTCCTACGAGCAGTACTTC	CASSPQGGGETSYEQYF
TRBV27	-	TRBD1	15	TRBJ2-1	TGTGCCAGCGCCTGGACAGGGAGCTCCTACAATGAGCAGTTCTTC	CASAWTGSSYNEQFF
TRBV29-1	few	TRBD1	13	TRBJ1-1	TGCAGCGTTGGGTACGCAGGGGGCACTGAAGCTTTCTTT	CSVGYAGGTEAFF
TRBV21-1	few	-	10	TRBJ1-1	TGTGCCAGCACACAGGGGGAAGCTTTCTTT	CASTQGEAFF
TRBV4-2	once	-	17	TRBJ2-6	TGTGCCAGCAGCCACGGACGCCCATACGGTGGGGCCAACGTCCTGACTTTC	CASSHGRPYGGANVLTF
TRBV4-2	-	TRBD2	17	TRBJ2-1	TGTGCCAGCAGCCAAGTTACGCTAGCGGGGAGGTACAATGAGCAGTTCTTC	CASSQVTLAGRYNEQFF
TRBV30	few	TRBD1	12	TRBJ2-7	TGTGCCTGGGGGGACAGGTACTACGAGCAGTACTTC	CAWGDRYYEQYF
TRBV2	-	-	14	TRBJ2-5	TGTGCCAGCAGTGCCTCAGGAACCCAAGAGACCCAGTACTTC	CASSASGTQETQYF
TRBV4-2	few	-	16	TRBJ2-7	TGTGCCAGCAGCCAAGATTCTGAGACAGGTGCCTACGAGCAGTACTTC	CASSQDSETGAYEQYF
TRBV18	few	-	15	TRBJ2-1	TGTGCCAGCTCACCATGGAGGGAAATTTCTCATGAGCAGTTCTTC	CASSPWREISHEQFF
TRBV28	-	TRBD1	14	TRBJ2-7	TGTGCCAGCAGCCCAGGGGGCGGGATCTACGAGCAGTACTTC	CASSPGGGIYEQYF
TRBV7-9	few	TRBD1	14	TRBJ2-2	TGTGCCAGCAGCATCCCGGGACAGGGATGGGAGCTGTTTTTT	CASSIPGQGWELFF
TRBV30	few	-	12	TRBJ2-5	TGTGCCTGGAGTGGGGGACCTGGGGCCCAGTACTTC	CAWSGGPGAQYF
TRBV5-1	-	TRBD2	15	TRBJ2-1	TGCGCCAGCAGCCCTAGCGGGATTTTATACAATGAGCAGTTCTTC	CASSPSGILYNEQFF
TRBV6-5	few	-	14	TRBJ2-7	TGTGCCAGCAGTACGACTAGAACCTCCTACGAGCAGTACTTC	CASSTTRTSYEQYF
TRBV5-6	-	-	14	TRBJ2-5	TGTGCCAGCAGCTTGCTTGGGGGCACAGAGACCCAGTACTTC	CASSLLGGTETQYF
TRBV14	few	-	13	TRBJ1-1	TGTGCCAGCAGCCTCGTCCCTAACACTGAAGCTTTCTTT	CASSLVPNTEAFF
TRBV9	-	TRBD1	15	TRBJ1-6	TGTGCCAGCAGCGCACAGGGGTTTTCGAATTCACCCCTCCACTTT	CASSAQGFSNSPLHF
TRBV29-1	-	-	13	TRBJ2-3	TGCAGTGCCCCCGGAGCGGGTGATGATACGCAGTATTTT	CSAPGAGDDTQYF
TRBV10-3	-	TRBD2	15	TRBJ2-7	TGTGCCATCAGTCCCAGCGGGAGAGGGTCCTACGAGCAGTACTTC	CAISPSGRGSYEQYF
TRBV2	few	TRBD1	13	TRBJ2-1	TGTGCCGGGGGACAGGCCCAGTACAATGAGCAGTTCTTC	CAGGQAQYNEQFF
TRBV9	-	TRBD1	15	TRBJ2-1	TGTGCCAGCAGCGCTCCCGACAGGGCCCTCAATGAGCAGTTCTTC	CASSAPDRALNEQFF
TRBV7-9	many	-	11	TRBJ2-7	TGTGCCAGCAGCTCCCCCTACGAGCAGTACTTC	CASSSPYEQYF
TRBV7-2	few	-	14	TRBJ2-1	TGTGCCAGCAGCTTGCACGGGATCCTCAATGAGCAGTTCTTC	CASSLHGILNEQFF
TRBV7-3	-	-	15	TRBJ2-7	TGTGCCAGCAGCTCCGTTGGGAGGCCTAGCGACGAGCAGTACTTC	CASSSVGRPSDEQYF
TRBV9	few	-	16	TRBJ1-6	TGTGCCAGCAGCCCCAGGGAGGGGACGGGGGATTCAGCCCTCCACTTT	CASSPREGTGDSALHF
TRBV4-3	-	-	17	TRBJ2-6	TGCGCCAGCAGCCAAGCCATAAGGGGCTCTGGGGCCAACGTCCTGACTTTC	CASSQAIRGSGANVLTF
TRBV7-9	-	-	15	TRBJ1-3	TGTGCCAGCAGGTCGAGGGGGTCAGCTGGAAACACCATATATTTT	CASRSRGSAGNTIYF
TRBV10-3	many	-	13	TRBJ2-3	TGTGCCACCGCGTTCACTAGCACAGATACGCAGTATTTT	CATAFTSTDTQYF
TRBV5-6	once	-	15	TRBJ1-2	TGTGCCAGCAGCCGGACGATGACAGCTAACTATGGCTACACCTTC	CASSRTMTANYGYTF
TRBV29-1	-	-	17	TRBJ2-6	TGCAGCGTTGAAACGCGGCAGGCTCTCTCTGGGGCCAACGTCCTGACTTTC	CSVETRQALSGANVLTF
TRBV6-6	once	-	16	TRBJ1-5	TGTGCCAGCAGAACGGACCTCCTGGGCAGCAATCAGCCCCAGCATTTT	CASRTDLLGSNQPQHF
TRBV4-1	few	TRBD1	15	TRBJ1-4	TGCGCCAGCAGCCAAGAGGGACAGATTGCTGAAAAACTGTTTTTT	CASSQEGQIAEKLFF
TRBV7-2	few	TRBD1	14	TRBJ2-5	TGTGCCAGCAGCTTAGGGGACAGACGGGGGACCCAGTACTTC	CASSLGDRRGTQYF
TRBV2	few	-	14	TRBJ2-7	TGTGCCAGCAGTGATCAAGGCGAAGCCTACGAGCAGTACTTC	CASSDQGEAYEQYF